The 2 T cell receptor beta chains in this list originate from one sample, sequenced in a study of identifying expanded T cells in peripheral blood. This table comes from immunoSEQ multiplex PCR, and its TCRdb copy is limited to in-frame clones, with some not included. The profile shows 55,000 to 60,000 clones, 89% of them singletons. The sample was blood. Receptor source: a person aged 18 to 70 in good health.

The chain employs TRBV2 and TRBJ1-3; D is unclear. The CDR3 is made up of 17 amino acids. Germline V gives CDR1 SNHLY, CDR2 FYNNEI. V lost 6 bases and J 2 bases, leaving 20 bases between the germline ends. The CDR3 nucleotides are TGTGCCAGCAGCTCTTACCGGGTAGGAGGAGCTGGAAACACCATATATTTT. Amino acids: CASSSYRVGGAGNTIYF.

In DNA, the CDR3 is TGTGCCAGCAGCTTATCCAGGGAGGAAAAACTGTTTTTT. Translation gives CASSLSREEKLFF. The V and J genes are TRBV7-2 and TRBJ1-4, with D perhaps TRBD1 (5 bases). The germline V gene has CDR1 SGHTA and CDR2 FQGNSA. The CDR3 is 13 amino acids. The V end lost 2 bases, the J end lost 8 bases, and 9 bases lay between the germline ends. The whole variable domain, filled in from reference TRBV7-2 and TRBJ1-4, reads GAGVSQSPSNKVTEKGKDVELRCDPISGHTALYWYRQSLGQGLEFLIYFQGNSAPDKSGLPSDRFSAERTGGSVSTLTIQRTQQEDSAVYLCASSLSREEKLFFGSGTQLSVL.